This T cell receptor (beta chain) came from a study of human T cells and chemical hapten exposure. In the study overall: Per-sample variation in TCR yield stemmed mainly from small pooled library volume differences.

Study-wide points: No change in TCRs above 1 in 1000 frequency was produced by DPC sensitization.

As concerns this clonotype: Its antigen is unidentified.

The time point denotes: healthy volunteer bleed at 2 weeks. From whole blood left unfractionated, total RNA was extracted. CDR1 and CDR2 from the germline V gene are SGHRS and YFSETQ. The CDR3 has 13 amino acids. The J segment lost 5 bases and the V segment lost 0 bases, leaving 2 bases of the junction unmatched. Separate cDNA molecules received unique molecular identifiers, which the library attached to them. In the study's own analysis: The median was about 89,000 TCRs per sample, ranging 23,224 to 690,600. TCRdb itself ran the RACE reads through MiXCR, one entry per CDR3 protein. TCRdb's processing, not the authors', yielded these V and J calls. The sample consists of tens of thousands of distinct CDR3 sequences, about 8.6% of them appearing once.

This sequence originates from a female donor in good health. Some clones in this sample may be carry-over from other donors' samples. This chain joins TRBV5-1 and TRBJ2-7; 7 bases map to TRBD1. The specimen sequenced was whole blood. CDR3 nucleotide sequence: TGCGCCAGCAGCTTGGAACAGGGGAACGAGCAGTACTTC. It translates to CASSLEQGNEQYF.